A selection of T cell receptor beta chains follows, all from one sample in a study of beta chain features in type 1 diabetes. Produced via immunoSEQ multiplex PCR; TCRdb's table is partial and in-frame only. The sample consists of 310,000 or so clones, 8% to 13% of them appearing once. The specimen sequenced was naive CD4+ T cells from blood. All receptors come from a woman younger than 45 in good health. CDR3s include the opening cysteine and the closing phenylalanine or tryptophan. The order of the fields is CDR3 protein, CDR3 DNA, D gene, J gene, clone size, V gene. D genes are given only for firm matches. A row's size may be missing; if present it is once, few, many or a size class.

CASSIATGNTEAFF TGTGCCAGCAGTATTGCTACAGGGAACACTGAAGCTTTCTTT . TRBJ1-1 few TRBV7-9
CSARALQPQHF TGCAGTGCTAGAGCCCTCCAGCCCCAGCATTTT . TRBJ1-5 few TRBV20-1
CASSLIAGGEGNIQYF TGCGCCAGCAGCCTAATAGCGGGAGGGGAGGGAAACATTCAGTACTTC TRBD2 TRBJ2-4 . TRBV4-1
CASSVGGGTSVKEQFF TGTGCCAGCAGCGTAGGAGGAGGGACTAGCGTTAAGGAGCAGTTCTTC TRBD2 TRBJ2-1 . TRBV9
CASSEQGSNQPQHF TGTGCCAGCAGTGAACAGGGAAGCAATCAGCCCCAGCATTTT . TRBJ1-5 . TRBV2
CASSPAKRVDRNTGELFF TGTGCCAGCAGCCCAGCCAAGAGGGTGGACAGGAACACCGGGGAGCTGTTTTTT . TRBJ2-2 few TRBV4-2
CASRLTGGRETQYF TGTGCCAGCAGGCTTACAGGGGGCCGGGAGACCCAGTACTTC TRBD1 TRBJ2-5 . TRBV7-2
CASSLGGSGSTDTQYF TGTGCCAGCAGCTTAGGGGGTAGCGGAAGCACAGATACGCAGTATTTT . TRBJ2-3 . TRBV7-2
CASSGRADGELFF TGTGCCAGCAGCGGGAGGGCCGACGGGGAGCTGTTTTTT . TRBJ2-2 . TRBV9
CASSFDSYGYTF TGTGCCAGCAGCTTCGACAGCTATGGCTACACCTTC . TRBJ1-2 . TRBV7-9
CASSMRTGTGYTF TGTGCCAGCAGCATGAGGACAGGGACTGGCTACACCTTC TRBD1 TRBJ1-2 . TRBV5-5
CASSLDGTGLTYEQYF TGCGCCAGCAGCTTGGACGGGACAGGGCTTACTTACGAGCAGTACTTC TRBD1 TRBJ2-7 few TRBV5-1
CASIGGQGNEKLFF TGTGCCAGTATCGGGGGACAGGGGAATGAAAAACTGTTTTTT TRBD1 TRBJ1-4 . TRBV19
CSVERQGTETQYF TGCAGCGTTGAGAGACAGGGGACAGAGACCCAGTACTTC TRBD1 TRBJ2-5 few TRBV29-1
CASSQGTVNEQFF TGTGCCAGCAGCCAAGGGACTGTGAATGAGCAGTTCTTC . TRBJ2-1 few TRBV4-2
CASSPETRGRTEAFF TGTGCCAGCAGCCCTGAAACCAGGGGGCGGACTGAAGCTTTCTTT TRBD1 TRBJ1-1 few TRBV7-9
CASSLFDSTSGANVLTF TGTGCCAGCTCACTCTTTGACAGTACTTCTGGGGCCAACGTCCTGACTTTC . TRBJ2-6 few TRBV18
CASSPHDGAYEQYF TGTGCCAGCTCACCTCACGACGGAGCCTACGAGCAGTACTTC . TRBJ2-7 . TRBV18
CASSSSDRVNYGYTF TGTGCCAGCAGCTCTTCCGACAGAGTCAACTATGGCTACACCTTC . TRBJ1-2 few TRBV7-9
CSVEDQRGYEQYF TGCAGCGTTGAAGATCAGCGGGGGTACGAGCAGTACTTC TRBD2 TRBJ2-7 . TRBV29-1